The sequence of this T cell receptor beta chain was determined in a study of glioma-infiltrating T cells. Germline V CDR1 and CDR2: LNHDA, SQIVND (reference sequence). V gave up 4 bases and J gave up 8 bases; unmatched junction bases: 8. The CDR3 totals 14 residues. Using RNA template, CDR3s of TCR alpha and beta were amplified with iRepertoire arm-PCR. For one-step reverse transcription and amplification, 100-400 ng of tissue mRNA or PBMC total RNA was used. One entry per CDR3 protein results from TCRdb running MiXCR on the multiplex PCR reads. The profile shows roughly 100,000 distinct CDR3 sequences, about 30% of them singletons. Note on this clonotype: Antigen: not known.

General study findings and limits: Non-neoplastic patients had below-expected tissue-blood divergence, while all gliomas exceeded expectation. Tissue and blood shared very few CDR3 sequences.

The source is a human donor with low-grade glioma or glioblastoma, undergoing nonglioma brain surgery, or in good health (not recorded which). What was sequenced was glioma tissue, nonneoplastic brain tissue, or PBMCs (not recorded which). This sequence joins TRBV19 and TRBJ1-3, with 7 positions matching TRBD1. The CDR3 region has the DNA TGTGCCAGTAGTACCGGGACAGACGCGGACACCATATATTTT. As protein: CASSTGTDADTIYF.